This T cell receptor (beta chain) was recovered during a study of T cells in Graves' hyperthyroidism and ophthalmopathy. As to this clonotype: Its antigen remains unidentified. This likely comes from a read error, as the CDR3 has no conserved phenylalanine or tryptophan at its end.

Whole-study results and caveats: A median about 6 months before onset, the model predicted ophthalmopathy. In blood, most of the thyroid clonotypes expanded above 0.001 were also present.

This CDR3 comprises 13 residues. From germline, CDR1 is DFQATT and CDR2 SNEGSKA (reference sequence). V dropped 3 bases and J dropped 3; count of bases not matched to a gene: 4. It was considered stable Graves' hyperthyroidism when ophthalmopathy did not progress within 18 months. The CDR3 regions of TCR beta were amplified from RNA transcripts. Primed by the HTBI set, a first-round RT-PCR was run on the TCR CDR3. Using its own MiXCR run on the multiplex PCR reads, TCRdb lists one record per CDR3 protein. The data contain around 520,000 distinct CDR3 sequences, about an eighth of them singletons. Sample: blood. The receptor was derived from a woman younger than 35 with Graves' hyperthyroidism. The chain uses TRBV20-1 and TRBJ1-1; TRBD1 matches at 7 bases. CDR3: CSASRGFYTEAFL. In nucleotides, the CDR3 is TGCAGTGCTAGCAGGGGGTTTTACACTGAAGCTTTCCTT.